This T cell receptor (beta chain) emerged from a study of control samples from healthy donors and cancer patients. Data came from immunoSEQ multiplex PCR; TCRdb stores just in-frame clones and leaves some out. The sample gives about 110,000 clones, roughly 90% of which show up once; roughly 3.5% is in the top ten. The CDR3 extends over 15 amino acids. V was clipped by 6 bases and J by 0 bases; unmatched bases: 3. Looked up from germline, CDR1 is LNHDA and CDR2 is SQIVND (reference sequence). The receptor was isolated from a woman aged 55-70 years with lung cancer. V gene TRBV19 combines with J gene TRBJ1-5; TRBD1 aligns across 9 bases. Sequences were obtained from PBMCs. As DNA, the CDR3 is TGTGCCAGTAGGGACAGGGGCTATAGCAATCAGCCCCAGCATTTT. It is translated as CASRDRGYSNQPQHF.